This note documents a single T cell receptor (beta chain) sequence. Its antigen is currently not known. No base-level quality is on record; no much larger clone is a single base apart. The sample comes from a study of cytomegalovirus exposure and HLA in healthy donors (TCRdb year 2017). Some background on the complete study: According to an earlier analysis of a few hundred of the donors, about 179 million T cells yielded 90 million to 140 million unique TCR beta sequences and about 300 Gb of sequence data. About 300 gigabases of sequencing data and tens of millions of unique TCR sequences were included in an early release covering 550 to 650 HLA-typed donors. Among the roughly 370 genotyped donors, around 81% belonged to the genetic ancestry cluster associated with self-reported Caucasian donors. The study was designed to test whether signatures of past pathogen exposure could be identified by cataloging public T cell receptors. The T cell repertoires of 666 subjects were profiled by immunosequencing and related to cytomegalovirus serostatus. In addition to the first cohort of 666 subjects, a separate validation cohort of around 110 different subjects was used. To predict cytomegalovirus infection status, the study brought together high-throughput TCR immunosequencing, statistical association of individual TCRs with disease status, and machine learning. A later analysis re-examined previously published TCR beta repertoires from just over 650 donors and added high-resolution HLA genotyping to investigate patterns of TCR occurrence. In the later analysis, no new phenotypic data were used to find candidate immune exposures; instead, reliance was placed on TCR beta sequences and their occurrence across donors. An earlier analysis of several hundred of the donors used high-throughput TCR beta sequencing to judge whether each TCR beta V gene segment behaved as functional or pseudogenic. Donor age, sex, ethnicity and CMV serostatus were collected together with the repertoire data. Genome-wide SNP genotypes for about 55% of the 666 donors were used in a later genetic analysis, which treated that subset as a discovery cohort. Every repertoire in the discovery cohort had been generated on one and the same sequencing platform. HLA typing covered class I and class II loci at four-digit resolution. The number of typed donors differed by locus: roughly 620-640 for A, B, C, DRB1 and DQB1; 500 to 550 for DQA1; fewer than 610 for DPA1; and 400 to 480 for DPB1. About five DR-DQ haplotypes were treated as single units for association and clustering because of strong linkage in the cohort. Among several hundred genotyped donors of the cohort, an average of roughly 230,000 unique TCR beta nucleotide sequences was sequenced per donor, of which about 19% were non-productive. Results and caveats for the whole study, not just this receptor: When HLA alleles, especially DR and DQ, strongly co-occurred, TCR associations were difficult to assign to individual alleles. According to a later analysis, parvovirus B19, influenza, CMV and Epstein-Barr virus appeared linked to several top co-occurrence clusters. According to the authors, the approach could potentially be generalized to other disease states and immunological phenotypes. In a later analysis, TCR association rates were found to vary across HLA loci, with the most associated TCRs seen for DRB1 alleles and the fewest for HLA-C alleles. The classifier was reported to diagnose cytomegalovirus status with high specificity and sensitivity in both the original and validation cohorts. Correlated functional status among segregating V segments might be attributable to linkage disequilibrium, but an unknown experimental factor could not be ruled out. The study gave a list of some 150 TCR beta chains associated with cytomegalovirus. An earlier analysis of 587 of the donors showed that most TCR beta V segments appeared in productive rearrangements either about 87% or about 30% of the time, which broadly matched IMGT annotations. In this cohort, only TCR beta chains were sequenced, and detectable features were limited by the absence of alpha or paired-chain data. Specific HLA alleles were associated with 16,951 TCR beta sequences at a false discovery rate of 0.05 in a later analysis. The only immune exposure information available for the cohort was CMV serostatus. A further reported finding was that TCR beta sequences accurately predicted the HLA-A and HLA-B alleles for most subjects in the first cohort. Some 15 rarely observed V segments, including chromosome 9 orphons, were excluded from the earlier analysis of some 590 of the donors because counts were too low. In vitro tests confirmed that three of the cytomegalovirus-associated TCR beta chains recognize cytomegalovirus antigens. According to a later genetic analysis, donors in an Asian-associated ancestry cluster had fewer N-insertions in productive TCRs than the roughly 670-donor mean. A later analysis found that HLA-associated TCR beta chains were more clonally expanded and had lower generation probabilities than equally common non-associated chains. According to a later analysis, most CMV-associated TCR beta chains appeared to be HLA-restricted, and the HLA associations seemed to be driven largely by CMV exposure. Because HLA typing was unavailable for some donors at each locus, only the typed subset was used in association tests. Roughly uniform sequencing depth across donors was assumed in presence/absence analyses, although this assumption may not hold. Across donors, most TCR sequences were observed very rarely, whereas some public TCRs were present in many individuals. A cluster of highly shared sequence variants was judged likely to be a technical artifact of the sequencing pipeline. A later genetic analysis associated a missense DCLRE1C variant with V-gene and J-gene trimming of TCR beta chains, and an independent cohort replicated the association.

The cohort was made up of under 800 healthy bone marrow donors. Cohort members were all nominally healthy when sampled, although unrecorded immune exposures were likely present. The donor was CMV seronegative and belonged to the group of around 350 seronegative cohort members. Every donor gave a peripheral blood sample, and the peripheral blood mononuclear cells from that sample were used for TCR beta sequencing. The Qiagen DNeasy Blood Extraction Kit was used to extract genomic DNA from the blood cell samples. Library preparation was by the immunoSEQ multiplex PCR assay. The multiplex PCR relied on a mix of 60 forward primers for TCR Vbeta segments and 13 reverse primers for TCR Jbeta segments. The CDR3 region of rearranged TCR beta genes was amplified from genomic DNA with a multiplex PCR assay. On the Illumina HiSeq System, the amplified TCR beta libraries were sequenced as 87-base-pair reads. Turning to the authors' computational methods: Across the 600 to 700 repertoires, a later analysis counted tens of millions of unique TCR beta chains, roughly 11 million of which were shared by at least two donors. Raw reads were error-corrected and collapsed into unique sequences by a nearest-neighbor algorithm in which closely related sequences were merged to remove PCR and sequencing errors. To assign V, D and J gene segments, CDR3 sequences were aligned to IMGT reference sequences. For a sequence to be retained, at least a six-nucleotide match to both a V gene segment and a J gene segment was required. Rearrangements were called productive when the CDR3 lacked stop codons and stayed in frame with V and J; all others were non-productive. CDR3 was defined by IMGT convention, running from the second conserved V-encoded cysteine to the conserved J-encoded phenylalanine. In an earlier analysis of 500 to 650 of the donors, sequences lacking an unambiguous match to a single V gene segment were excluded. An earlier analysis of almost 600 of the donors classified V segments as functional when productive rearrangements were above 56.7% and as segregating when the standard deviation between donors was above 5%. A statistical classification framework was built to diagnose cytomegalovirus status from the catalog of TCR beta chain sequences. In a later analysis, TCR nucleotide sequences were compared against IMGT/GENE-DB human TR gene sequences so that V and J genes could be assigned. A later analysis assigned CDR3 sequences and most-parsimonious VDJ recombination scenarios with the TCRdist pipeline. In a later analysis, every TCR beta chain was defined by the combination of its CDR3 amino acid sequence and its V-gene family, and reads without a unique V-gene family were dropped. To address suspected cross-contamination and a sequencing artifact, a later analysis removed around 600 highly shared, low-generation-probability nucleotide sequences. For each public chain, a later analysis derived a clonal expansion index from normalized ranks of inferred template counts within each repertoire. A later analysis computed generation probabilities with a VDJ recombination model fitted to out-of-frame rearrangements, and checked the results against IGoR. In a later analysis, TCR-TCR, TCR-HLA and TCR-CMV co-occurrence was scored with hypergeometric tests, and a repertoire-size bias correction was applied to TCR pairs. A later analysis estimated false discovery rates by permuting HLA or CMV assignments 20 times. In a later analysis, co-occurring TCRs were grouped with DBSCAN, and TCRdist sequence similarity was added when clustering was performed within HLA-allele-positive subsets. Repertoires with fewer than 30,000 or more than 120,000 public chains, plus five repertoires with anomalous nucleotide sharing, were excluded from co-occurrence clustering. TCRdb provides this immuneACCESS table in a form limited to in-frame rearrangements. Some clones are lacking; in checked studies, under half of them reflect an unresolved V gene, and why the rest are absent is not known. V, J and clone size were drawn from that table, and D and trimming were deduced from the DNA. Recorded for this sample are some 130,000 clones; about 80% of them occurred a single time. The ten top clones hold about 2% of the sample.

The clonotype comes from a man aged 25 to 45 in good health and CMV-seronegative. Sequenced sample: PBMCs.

The CDR3 in this case is CASSQETSGIGEQYF. Here is the DNA: TGTGCCAGCAGCCAGGAGACTAGCGGGATTGGCGAGCAGTACTTC. Recombination joined TRBV7-6 with TRBJ2-7; 11 bases in the junction line up with TRBD2. The CDR3 has 15 amino acids, counting the end cysteine and phenylalanine. The kept DNA is CDR3 alone, 45 bases in frame from the first base. V lost 5 bases and J lost 6 bases, and the count of bases not matched to a germline gene is 9. The germline V gene supplies CDR1 SGHVS and CDR2 FNYEAQ.